This TCR beta chain was captured in a study of blood T cell repertoires in COVID-19 (dated by TCRdb to the early 2020s). Study-wide context: Samples from collaborators originated in the United States, Italy and Spain and spanned both the acute and convalescent phases of COVID-19. The prospective study material was composed of cDNA or gDNA derived from T cells, B-cell-depleted T cells, or PBMCs. The dataset comprised deeply sampled blood TCRbeta repertoires from subjects exposed to, actively infected with, or recovered from COVID-19. The repertoires were made available in a free public database intended to serve as a resource for research on the immune response to SARS-CoV-2. Samples were obtained from the ongoing ImmuneRACE study (first 160 participants) and from 1,254 subjects provided by 6 global collaborators. Sample metadata almost always included a de-identified subject ID, COVID-19 status, age in years and sex. Where available, HLA class I and class II types were obtained from metadata supplied by the sample provider rather than from assay-based typing.

TCRbeta CDR3 regions were amplified from genomic DNA by means of the immunoSEQ Assay, a bias-controlled multiplex PCR. In the original analysis: The number of nucleated cells in each sample was estimated by amplification of reference gene primers within the assay. Sequence reads were collapsed and filtered to measure the absolute abundance of every unique TCRbeta CDR3 rearrangement. For each sample, productive Simpson clonality was calculated by taking the square root of Simpson's diversity index across productive rearrangements. Drawn from immuneACCESS, this table holds only the in-frame rearrangements with V and J called that TCRdb kept. Clones are partly lost; checked studies trace under half to an unresolved V gene and leave the rest unexplained. The V and J calls and clone size come from that table; D and trimming were worked out from the DNA. In this sample the table shows under 350,000 clones, around 90% of which occur a single time. The ten largest clones represent under 7% of the sample.

Turning to this clone: Its antigen has not been determined. Within one base of it there is no much larger clone, and no base qualities were kept.

The CDR3 contains 17 residues, cysteine and phenylalanine counted. The sequence is cut down to CDR3 DNA, 51 bases in frame from base 1. Beyond this particular receptor, the publication reports: The quantity of clinical and demographic metadata differed by source and by participant and was supplied without curation.

One collaborating source in Seattle enrolled patients during active infection and followed them longitudinally through the course of disease. Whole blood was collected in K2EDTA tubes by collaborating institutions according to the institutions' own protocols. Collaborator samples were shipped for TCRbeta analysis as frozen whole blood, isolated PBMCs, or DNA extracted from either sample type. Sequenced sample: peripheral blood. The chain uses TRBV21-1 and TRBJ2-7; TRBD2 is the table's D call and was not checked against the DNA. TRBV21-1 is flagged as a pseudogene. This sequence was found in a woman between 25 and 40 years old with COVID-19, enrolled during active disease. The DNA sequence reads TGTGCCAGCAGCAAAGGTCGGTCTAGCGGGCCCTCCTACGAGCAGTACTTC. Translation gives CASSKGRSSGPSYEQYF.